This entry features one T cell receptor beta chain sequence. This entry belongs to a study of blood T cell repertoires in COVID-19. Overall study: Samples taken during acute and convalescent COVID-19 were collected in the United States, Italy and Spain. The cDNA or gDNA used as material had been derived from T cells, B-cell-depleted T cells, or PBMCs.

Germline V gene sequence: CDR1 KGHDR, CDR2 SFDVKD. V was clipped by 10 bases and J by 2 bases; unmatched bases: 2. The CDR3 extends over 13 amino acids. Method: immunoSEQ multiplex PCR; TCRdb's copy keeps in-frame clones and lacks some. In the table there are fewer than 200,000 clones, more than 80% of which are singletons. Cohort assignment relied on participant-reported clinical history. The gene calls are TRBV24-1 and TRBJ1-4; 8 bases fit TRBD1. Sequenced sample: PBMCs or T cells enriched from blood (not recorded which). The receptor was derived from a man aged 45-60 years who had recovered from COVID-19. This CDR3 reads CATRQGTNEKLFF. Written as DNA, the CDR3 is TGTGCCACGAGACAGGGGACTAATGAAAAACTGTTTTTT.